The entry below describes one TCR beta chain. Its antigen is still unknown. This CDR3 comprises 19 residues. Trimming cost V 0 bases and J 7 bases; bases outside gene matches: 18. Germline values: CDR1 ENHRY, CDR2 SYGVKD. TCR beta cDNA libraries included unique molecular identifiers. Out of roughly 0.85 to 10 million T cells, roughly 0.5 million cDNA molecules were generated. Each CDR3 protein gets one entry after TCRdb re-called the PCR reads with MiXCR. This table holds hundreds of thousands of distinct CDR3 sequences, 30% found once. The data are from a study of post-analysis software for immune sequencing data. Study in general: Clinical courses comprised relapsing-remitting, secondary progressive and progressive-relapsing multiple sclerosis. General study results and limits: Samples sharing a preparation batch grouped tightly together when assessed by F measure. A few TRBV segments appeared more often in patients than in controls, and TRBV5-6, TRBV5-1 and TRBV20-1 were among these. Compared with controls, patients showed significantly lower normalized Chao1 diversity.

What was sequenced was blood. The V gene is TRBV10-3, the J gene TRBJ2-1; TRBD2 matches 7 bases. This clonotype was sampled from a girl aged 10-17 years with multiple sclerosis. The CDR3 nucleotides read TGTGCCATCAGTGAGTCGATCGGCGGGAGTTTATGGCCTGGAAATGAGCAGTTCTTC. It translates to CAISESIGGSLWPGNEQFF.